This T cell receptor beta chain comes out of a study of cytotoxic CD8 clonotypes in ibrutinib-treated CLL. As for the study in general: Patients gave response samples after a median roughly 11 months of treatment, range 6 to 36. Overall study findings and caveats: Measured clonality at baseline was greater than in age-matched healthy donors and tracked with circulating CD8+ T-cell counts.

As for this clone: Its antigen is currently unknown.

Sequencing was designed to attain a depth spanning 1 in 200,000 to 1 in 1 million T cells. Measured with immunoSEQ multiplex PCR; TCRdb has only the in-frame clones, and not every one. The sample has about 150,000 clones; around 80% are singletons. Trimming took 3 bases from V and 3 from J; bases not matched to a gene: 8. Germline V gene sequence: CDR1 MNHEY, CDR2 SVGAGI. The CDR3 is 15 amino acids. The TCR comes from a human donor with chronic lymphocytic leukemia. Sample: PBMCs, taken after 12 months of ibrutinib treatment. The chain recombines TRBV6-5 with TRBJ2-7; 7 nucleotides agree with TRBD2. The CDR3 is CASSYQEGRGYEQYF. The DNA for the CDR3 is TGTGCCAGCAGTTATCAAGAGGGGAGGGGCTACGAGCAGTACTTC.